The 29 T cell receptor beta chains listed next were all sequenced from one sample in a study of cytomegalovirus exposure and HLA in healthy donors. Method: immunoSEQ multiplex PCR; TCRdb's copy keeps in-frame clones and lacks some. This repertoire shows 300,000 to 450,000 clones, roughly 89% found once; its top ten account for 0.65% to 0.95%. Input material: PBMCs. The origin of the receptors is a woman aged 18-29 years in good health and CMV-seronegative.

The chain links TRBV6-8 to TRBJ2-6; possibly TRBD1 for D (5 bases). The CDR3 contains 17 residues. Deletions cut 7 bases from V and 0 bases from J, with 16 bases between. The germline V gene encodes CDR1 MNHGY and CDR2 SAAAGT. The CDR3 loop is CASNTGDDRSGANVLTF. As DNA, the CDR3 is TGTGCCAGCAACACAGGCGACGATCGCTCTGGGGCCAACGTCCTGACTTTC.

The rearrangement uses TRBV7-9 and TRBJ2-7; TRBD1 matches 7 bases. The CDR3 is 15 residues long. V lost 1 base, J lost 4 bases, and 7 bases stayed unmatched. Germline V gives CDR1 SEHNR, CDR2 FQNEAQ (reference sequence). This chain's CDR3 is CASSLVYRGAYEQYF. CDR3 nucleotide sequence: TGTGCCAGCAGCTTAGTTTACAGGGGCGCTTACGAGCAGTACTTC.

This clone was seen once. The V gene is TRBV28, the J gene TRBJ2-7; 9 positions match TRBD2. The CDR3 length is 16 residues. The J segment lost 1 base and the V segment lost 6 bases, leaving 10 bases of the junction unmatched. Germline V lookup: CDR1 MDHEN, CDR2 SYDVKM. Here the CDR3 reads CASRPAIAGVSYEQYF. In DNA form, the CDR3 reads TGTGCCAGCAGACCGGCGATAGCGGGAGTGTCCTACGAGCAGTACTTC.

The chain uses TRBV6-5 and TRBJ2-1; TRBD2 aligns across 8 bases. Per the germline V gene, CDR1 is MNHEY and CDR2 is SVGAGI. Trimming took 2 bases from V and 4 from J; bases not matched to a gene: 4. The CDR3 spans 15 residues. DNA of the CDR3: TGTGCCAGCAGTTACGGCGGGGGGCCGTACAATGAGCAGTTCTTC. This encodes CASSYGGGPYNEQFF.

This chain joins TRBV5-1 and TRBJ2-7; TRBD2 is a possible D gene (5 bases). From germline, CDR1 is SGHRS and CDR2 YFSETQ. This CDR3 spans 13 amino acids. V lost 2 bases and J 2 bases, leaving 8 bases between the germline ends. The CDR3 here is CASSLAATYEQYF. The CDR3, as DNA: TGCGCCAGCAGCTTAGCGGCCACCTACGAGCAGTACTTC.

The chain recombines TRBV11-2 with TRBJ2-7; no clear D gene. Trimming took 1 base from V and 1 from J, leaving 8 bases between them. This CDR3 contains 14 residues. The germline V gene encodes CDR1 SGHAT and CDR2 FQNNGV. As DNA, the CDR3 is TGTGCCAGCAGCTTAGCCCACATATCCTACGAGCAGTACTTC. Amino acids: CASSLAHISYEQYF. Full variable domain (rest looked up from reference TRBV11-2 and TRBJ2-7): EAGVAQSPRYKIIEKRQSVAFWCNPISGHATLYWYQQILGQGPKLLIQFQNNGVVDDSQLPKDRFSAERLKGVDSTLKIQPAKLEDSAVYLCASSLAHISYEQYFGPGTRLTVT.

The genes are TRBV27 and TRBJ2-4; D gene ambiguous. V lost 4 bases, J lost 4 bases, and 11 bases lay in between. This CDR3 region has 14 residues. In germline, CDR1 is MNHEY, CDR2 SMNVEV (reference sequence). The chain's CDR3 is CASSSLGLKNIQYF. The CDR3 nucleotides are TGTGCCAGCAGTTCCCTAGGCCTGAAAAACATTCAGTACTTC.

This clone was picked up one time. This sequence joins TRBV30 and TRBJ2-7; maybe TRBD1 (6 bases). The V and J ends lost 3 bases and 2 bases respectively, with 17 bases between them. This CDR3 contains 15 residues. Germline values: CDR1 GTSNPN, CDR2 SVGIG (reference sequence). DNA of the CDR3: TGTGCCTGGAGCGGGGCGGGCAGGGGACCCTACGAGCAGTACTTC. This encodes CAWSGAGRGPYEQYF.

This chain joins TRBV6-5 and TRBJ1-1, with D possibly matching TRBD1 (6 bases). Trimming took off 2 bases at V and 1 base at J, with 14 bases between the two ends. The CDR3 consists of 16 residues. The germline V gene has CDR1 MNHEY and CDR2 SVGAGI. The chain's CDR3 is CASSYGGGRPNTEAFF. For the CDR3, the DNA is TGTGCCAGCAGTTACGGGGGGGGCAGGCCGAACACTGAAGCTTTCTTT.

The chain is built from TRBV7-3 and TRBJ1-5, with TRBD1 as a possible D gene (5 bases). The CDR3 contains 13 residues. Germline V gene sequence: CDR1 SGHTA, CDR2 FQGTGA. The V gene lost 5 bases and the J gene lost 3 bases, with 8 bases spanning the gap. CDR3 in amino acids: CASSLGHNQPQHF. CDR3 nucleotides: TGTGCCAGCAGCCTGGGGCACAATCAGCCCCAGCATTTT. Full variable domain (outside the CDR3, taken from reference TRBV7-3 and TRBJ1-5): GAGVSQTPSNKVTEKGKYVELRCDPISGHTALYWYRQSLGQGPEFLIYFQGTGAADDSGLPNDRFFAVRPEGSVSTLKIQRTERGDSAVYLCASSLGHNQPQHFGDGTRLSIL.

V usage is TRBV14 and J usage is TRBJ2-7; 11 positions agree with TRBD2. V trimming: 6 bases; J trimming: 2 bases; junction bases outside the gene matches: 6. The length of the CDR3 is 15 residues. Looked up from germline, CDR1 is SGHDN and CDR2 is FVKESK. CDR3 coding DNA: TGTGCCAGCAGACCCGGGACTAGCGGCACCTACGAGCAGTACTTC. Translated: CASRPGTSGTYEQYF.

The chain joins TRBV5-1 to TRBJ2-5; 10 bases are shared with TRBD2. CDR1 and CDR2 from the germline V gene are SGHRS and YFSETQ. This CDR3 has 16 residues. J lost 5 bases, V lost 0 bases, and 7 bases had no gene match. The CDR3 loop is CASSLAAGGLGETQYF. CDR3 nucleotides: TGCGCCAGCAGCTTGGCAGCGGGGGGGCTAGGTGAGACCCAGTACTTC.

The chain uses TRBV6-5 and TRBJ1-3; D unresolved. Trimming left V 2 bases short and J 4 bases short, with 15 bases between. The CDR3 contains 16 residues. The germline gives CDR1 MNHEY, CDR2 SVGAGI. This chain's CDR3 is CASSYTPQESGNTIYF. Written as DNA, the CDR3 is TGTGCCAGCAGTTACACCCCGCAGGAATCCGGAAACACCATATATTTT.

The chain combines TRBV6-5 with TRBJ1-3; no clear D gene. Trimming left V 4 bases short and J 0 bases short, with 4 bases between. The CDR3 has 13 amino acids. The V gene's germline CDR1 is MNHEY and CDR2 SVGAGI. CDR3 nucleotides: TGTGCCAGCAGTTCTTACTCTGGAAACACCATATATTTT. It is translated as CASSSYSGNTIYF.

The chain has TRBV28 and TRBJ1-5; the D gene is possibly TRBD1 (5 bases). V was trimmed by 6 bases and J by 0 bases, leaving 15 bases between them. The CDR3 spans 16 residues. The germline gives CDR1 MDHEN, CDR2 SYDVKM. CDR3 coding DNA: TGTGCCAGCAGGGGGGAGGGAGGGTTTAGCAATCAGCCCCAGCATTTT. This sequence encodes CASRGEGGFSNQPQHF.

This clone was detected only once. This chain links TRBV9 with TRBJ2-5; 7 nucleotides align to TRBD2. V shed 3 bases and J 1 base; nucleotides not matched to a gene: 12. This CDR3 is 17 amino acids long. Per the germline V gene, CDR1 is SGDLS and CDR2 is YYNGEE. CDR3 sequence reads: CASSARELWEGQETQYF. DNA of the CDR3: TGTGCCAGCAGCGCGAGGGAATTGTGGGAGGGCCAAGAGACCCAGTACTTC.

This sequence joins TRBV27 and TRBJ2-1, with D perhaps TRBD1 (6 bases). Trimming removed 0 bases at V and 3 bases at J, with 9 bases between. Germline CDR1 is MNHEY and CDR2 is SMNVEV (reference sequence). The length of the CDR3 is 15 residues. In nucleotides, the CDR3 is TGTGCCAGCAGTTTATCACCAGGGGTCTACAATGAGCAGTTCTTC. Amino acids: CASSLSPGVYNEQFF.

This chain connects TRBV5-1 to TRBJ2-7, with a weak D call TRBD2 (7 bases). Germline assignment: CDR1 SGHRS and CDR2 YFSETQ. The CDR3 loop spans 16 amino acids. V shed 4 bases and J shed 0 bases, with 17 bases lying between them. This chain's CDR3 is CASSVGIRGASYEQYF. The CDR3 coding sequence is TGCGCCAGCAGCGTGGGGATCCGGGGGGCCTCCTACGAGCAGTACTTC.

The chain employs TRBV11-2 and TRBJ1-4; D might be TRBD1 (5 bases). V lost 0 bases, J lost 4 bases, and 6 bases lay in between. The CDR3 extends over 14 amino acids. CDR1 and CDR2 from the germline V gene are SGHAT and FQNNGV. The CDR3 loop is CASSLDRVNEKLFF. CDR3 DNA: TGTGCCAGCAGCTTAGACAGGGTTAATGAAAAACTGTTTTTT.

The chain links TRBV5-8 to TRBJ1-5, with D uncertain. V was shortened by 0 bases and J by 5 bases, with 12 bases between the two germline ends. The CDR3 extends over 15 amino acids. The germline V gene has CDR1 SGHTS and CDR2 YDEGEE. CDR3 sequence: CASSLAGEGHQPQHF. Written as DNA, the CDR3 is TGTGCCAGCAGCTTGGCGGGAGAAGGACATCAGCCCCAGCATTTT.

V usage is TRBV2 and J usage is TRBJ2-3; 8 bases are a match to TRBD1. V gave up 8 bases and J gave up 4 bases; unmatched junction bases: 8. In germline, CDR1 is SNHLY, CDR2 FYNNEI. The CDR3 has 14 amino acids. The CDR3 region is CASLDPTGADTQYF. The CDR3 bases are TGTGCCAGCCTAGACCCGACAGGGGCAGATACGCAGTATTTT.

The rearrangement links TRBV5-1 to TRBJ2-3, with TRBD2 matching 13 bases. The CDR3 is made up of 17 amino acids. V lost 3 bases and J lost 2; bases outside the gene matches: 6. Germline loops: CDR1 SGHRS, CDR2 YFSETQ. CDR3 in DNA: TGCGCCAGCAGCTCCGGACTAGCGGGGGTTTCCACAGATACGCAGTATTTT. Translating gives CASSSGLAGVSTDTQYF.

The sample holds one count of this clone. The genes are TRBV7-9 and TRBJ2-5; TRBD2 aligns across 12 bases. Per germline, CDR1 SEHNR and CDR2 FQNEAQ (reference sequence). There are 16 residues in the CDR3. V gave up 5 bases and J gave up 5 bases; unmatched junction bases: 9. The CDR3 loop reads CASSPARLAGGETQYF. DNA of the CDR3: TGTGCCAGCAGCCCAGCGCGGCTAGCGGGAGGGGAGACCCAGTACTTC. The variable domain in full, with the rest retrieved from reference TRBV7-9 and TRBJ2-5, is DTGVSQNPRHKITKRGQNVTFRCDPISEHNRLYWYRQTLGQGPEFLTYFQNEAQLEKSRLLSDRFSAERPKGSFSTLEIQRTEQGDSAMYLCASSPARLAGGETQYFGPGTRLLVL.

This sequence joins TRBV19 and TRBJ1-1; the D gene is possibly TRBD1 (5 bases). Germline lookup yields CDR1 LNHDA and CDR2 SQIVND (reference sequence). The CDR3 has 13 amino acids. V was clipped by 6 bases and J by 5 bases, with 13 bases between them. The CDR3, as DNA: TGTGCCAGTAGCCCCACGGGGGGTACTGAAGCTTTCTTT. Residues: CASSPTGGTEAFF.

In DNA form, the CDR3 reads TGTGCCAGCAGCCAAGATCGGGTGTTAAACCGAAACACCATATATTTT. Its translation is CASSQDRVLNRNTIYF. The genes are TRBV14 and TRBJ1-3; D ambiguous. The germline V gene has CDR1 SGHDN and CDR2 FVKESK. The germline V and J ends were trimmed by 0 bases and 5 bases, with 14 bases remaining between them. The CDR3 has 16 amino acids. Drawing the rest from reference TRBV14 and TRBJ1-3, the complete variable domain is EAGVTQFPSHSVIEKGQTVTLRCDPISGHDNLYWYRRVMGKEIKFLLHFVKESKQDESGMPNNRFLAERTGGTYSTLKVQPAELEDSGVYFCASSQDRVLNRNTIYFGEGSWLTVV.

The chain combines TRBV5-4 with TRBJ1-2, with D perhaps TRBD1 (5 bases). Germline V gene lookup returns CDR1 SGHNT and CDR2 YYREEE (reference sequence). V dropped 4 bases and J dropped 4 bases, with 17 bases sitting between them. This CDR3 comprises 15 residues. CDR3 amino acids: CASSLPGGWGYGYTF. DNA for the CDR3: TGTGCCAGCAGCCTCCCGGGGGGATGGGGCTATGGCTACACCTTC. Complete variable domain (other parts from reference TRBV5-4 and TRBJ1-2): ETGVTQSPTHLIKTRGQQVTLRCSSQSGHNTVSWYQQALGQGPQFIFQYYREEENGRGNFPPRFSGLQFPNYSSELNVNALELDDSALYLCASSLPGGWGYGYTFGSGTRLTVV.

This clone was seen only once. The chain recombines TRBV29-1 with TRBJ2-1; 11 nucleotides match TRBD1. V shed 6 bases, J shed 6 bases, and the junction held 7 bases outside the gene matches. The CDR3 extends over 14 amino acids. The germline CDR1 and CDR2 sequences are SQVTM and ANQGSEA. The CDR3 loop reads CSVAPGTGGNEQFF. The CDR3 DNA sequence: TGCAGCGTCGCGCCCGGGACAGGGGGCAATGAGCAGTTCTTC.

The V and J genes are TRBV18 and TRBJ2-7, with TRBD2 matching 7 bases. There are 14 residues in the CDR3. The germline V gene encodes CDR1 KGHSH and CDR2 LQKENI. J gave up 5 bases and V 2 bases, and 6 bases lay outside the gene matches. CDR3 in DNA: TGTGCCAGCTCACCAGGCGGGAGACCCAACGAGCAGTACTTC. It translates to CASSPGGRPNEQYF.

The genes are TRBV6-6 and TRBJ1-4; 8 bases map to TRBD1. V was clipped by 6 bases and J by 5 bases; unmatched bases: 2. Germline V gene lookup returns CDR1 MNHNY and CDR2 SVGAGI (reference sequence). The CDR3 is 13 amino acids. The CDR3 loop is CASSDRGNEKLFF. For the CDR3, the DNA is TGTGCCAGCAGCGACAGGGGCAATGAAAAACTGTTTTTT.